The entry below describes one TCR beta chain. This sample stems from a study of blood T cell repertoires in COVID-19. Study-level information: The origin of the acute and convalescent COVID-19 samples was the United States, Italy and Spain. Sources were T cells, B-cell-depleted T cells, or PBMCs; the material itself was cDNA or gDNA.

In the source study's methods: Reference gene primer amplification yielded estimated nucleated cell counts. The data were produced by immunoSEQ multiplex PCR, yet TCRdb's version contains in-frame clones alone and is incomplete. V, J and clone size derive from that table, while D and trimming were established from the DNA sequence. This table holds fewer than 250,000 clones, almost 85% found once. J was trimmed by 14 bases and V by 0 bases; bases with no gene match: 22. CDR3 size: 19 residues. Germline CDR1 reads MGHRA; CDR2 reads YSYEKL. The sample taken for sequencing was peripheral blood. V is TRBV4-1 and J is TRBJ1-6, with 7 bases identical to TRBD1. This receptor was identified in a woman aged 40 to 50 with acute or convalescent COVID-19. The chain's CDR3 is CASSQEPGTAWTIGSALHF. CDR3 nucleotides: TGCGCCAGCAGCCAAGAGCCTGGGACAGCTTGGACCATAGGGTCGGCCCTCCACTTT.